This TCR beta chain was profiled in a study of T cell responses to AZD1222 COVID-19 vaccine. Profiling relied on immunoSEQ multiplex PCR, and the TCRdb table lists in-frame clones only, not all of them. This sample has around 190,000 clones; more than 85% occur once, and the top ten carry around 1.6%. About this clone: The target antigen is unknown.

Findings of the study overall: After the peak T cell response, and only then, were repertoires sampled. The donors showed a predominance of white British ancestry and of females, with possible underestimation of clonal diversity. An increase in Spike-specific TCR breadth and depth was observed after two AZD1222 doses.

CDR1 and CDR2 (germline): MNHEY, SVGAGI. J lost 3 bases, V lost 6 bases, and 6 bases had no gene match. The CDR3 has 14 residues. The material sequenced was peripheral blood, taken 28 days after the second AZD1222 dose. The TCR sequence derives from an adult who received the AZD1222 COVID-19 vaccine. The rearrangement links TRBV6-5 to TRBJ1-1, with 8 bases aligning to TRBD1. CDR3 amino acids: CASSRGQGDTEAFF. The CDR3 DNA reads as TGTGCCAGCAGCCGCGGACAGGGCGACACTGAAGCTTTCTTT.